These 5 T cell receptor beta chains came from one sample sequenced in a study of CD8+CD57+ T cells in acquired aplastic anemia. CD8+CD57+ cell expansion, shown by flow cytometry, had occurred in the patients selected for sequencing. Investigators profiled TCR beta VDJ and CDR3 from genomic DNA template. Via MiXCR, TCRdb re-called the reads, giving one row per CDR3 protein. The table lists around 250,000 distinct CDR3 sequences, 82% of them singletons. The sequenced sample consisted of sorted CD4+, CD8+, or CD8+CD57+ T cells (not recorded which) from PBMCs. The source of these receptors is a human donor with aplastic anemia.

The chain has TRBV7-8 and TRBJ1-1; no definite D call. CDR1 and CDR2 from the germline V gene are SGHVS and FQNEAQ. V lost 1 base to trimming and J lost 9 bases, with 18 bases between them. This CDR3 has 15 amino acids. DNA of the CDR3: TGTGCCAGCAGCTTAGATGTGAGAGGCAACACGCAAGCTTTCTTT. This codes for CASSLDVRGNTQAFF.

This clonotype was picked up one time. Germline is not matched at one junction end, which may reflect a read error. In DNA form, the CDR3 reads TGTGCCAGCAGCTTAGCGGGTAGCTCCGGGACCAAGTACTTT. This gives the protein CASSLAGSSGTKYF. The chain uses TRBV7-9 and TRBJ2-3; D may match TRBD1 or TRBD2 (5 bases each). The CDR3 spans 14 residues. Germline V gives CDR1 SEHNR, CDR2 FQNEAQ (reference sequence).

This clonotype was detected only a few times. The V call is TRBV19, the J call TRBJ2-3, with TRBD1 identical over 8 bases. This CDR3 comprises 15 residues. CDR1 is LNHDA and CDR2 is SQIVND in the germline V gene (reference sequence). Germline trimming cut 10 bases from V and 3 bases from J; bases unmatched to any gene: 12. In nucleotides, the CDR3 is TGTGCCACCCAGGGGGCGGGGAGGAGTACAGATACGCAGTATTTT. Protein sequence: CATQGAGRSTDTQYF.

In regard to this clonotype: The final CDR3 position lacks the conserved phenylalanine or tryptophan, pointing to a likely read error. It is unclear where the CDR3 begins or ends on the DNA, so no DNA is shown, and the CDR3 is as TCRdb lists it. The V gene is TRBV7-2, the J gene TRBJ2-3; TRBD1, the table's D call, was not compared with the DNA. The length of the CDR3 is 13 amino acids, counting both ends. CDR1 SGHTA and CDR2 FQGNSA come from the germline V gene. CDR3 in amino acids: CASSLTGSADYYY.

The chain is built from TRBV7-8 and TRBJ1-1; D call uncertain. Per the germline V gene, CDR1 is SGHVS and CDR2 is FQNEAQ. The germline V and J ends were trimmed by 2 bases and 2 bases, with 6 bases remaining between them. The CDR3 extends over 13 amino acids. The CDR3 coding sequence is TGTGCCAGCAGCTTAAGCGGAAACACTGAAGCTTTCTTT. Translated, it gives CASSLSGNTEAFF. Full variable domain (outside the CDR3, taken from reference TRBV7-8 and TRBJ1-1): GAGVSQSPRYKVAKRGQDVALRCDPISGHVSLFWYQQALGQGPEFLTYFQNEAQLDKSGLPSDRFFAERPEGSVSTLKIQRTQQEDSAVYLCASSLSGNTEAFFGQGTRLTVV.